This TCR beta chain originates from a study of naive and memory T cell subsets. An oligonucleotide containing a UMI was ligated to the 3' end of TCR cDNA. Reverse transcription used DNase-treated unsorted total RNA, aiming for roughly 1 to 1,100 ng. This clonotype was seen a handful of times. V lost 2 bases and J 3 bases, leaving 8 bases between the germline ends. CDR1 and CDR2 from the germline V gene are MNHEY and SVGEGT. The CDR3 is 14 residues long. Ligated cDNA underwent four rounds of PCR with nested alpha and beta constant region primers and SP2. Alpha and beta constant region primers primed reverse transcription for blood and skin samples. One entry per CDR3 protein, called by TCRdb with MiXCR from the 5' RACE reads. The repertoire holds about 62,000 distinct CDR3 sequences, approximately 8% seen once, with roughly a fifth in the top ten.

V gene TRBV6-2 or TRBV6-3 combines with J gene TRBJ1-5; no reliable D call. The sequence was obtained from a female donor in good health. CDR3 coding DNA: TGTGCCAGCAGTTACGTGGCAGACAATCAGCCCCAGCATTTT. It codes for CASSYVADNQPQHF.